A selection of T cell receptor beta chains follows, all from one sample in a study of immune characterization of retroperitoneal liposarcoma. From the PCR reads, TCRdb called clonotypes with MiXCR, one entry per CDR3 protein. Among 2,900 or so distinct CDR3 sequences listed, approximately 50% were seen once. The sequencing sample was made of tumor tissue. The receptor set was obtained from a male donor with retroperitoneal liposarcoma. Each CDR3 is given with its conserved first and last residue. D genes are given only for firm matches. Rows may omit the clone size; those that give it use once, few, many or a size class.

j_gene,abundance,v_gene,len,d_gene,CDR3aa,CDR3nt
TRBJ2-7,-,TRBV7-8,15,-,CASSVRATEVGEQYF,TGTGCCAGCAGCGTCCGGGCGACCGAGGTCGGCGAGCAGTACTTC
TRBJ2-3,medium-sized,TRBV6-1,13,TRBD2,CASSEARAGSQYF,TGTGCCAGCAGTGAGGCCAGAGCGGGGTCGCAGTATTTT
TRBJ2-1,-,TRBV6-6,16,-,CASSYSATGVYNEQFF,TGTGCCAGCAGTTACTCGGCGACAGGAGTCTACAATGAGCAGTTCTTC
TRBJ2-1,once,TRBV5-3,14,TRBD2,CASSLVIAGAEQFF,TGTGCCAGCAGCTTGGTGATAGCGGGAGCCGAGCAGTTCTTC
TRBJ2-1,-,TRBV11-3,16,TRBD2,CASSYGRGADRDEQFF,TGTGCCAGCAGCTACGGGAGGGGAGCGGATAGGGATGAGCAGTTCTTC
TRBJ1-5,once,TRBV10-2,14,TRBD1,CASSRGGPNQPQHF,TGCGCCAGCAGTAGAGGGGGCCCCAATCAGCCCCAGCATTTT
TRBJ2-1,-,TRBV11-3,14,-,CASSSPGWGETQFF,TGTGCCAGCAGCTCCCCCGGCTGGGGAGAGACCCAGTTCTTC
TRBJ2-2,-,TRBV6-1,15,-,CASSEALPGTGELFF,TGTGCCAGCAGTGAAGCGCTCCCAGGAACCGGGGAGCTGTTTTTT
TRBJ2-5,-,TRBV27,13,-,CASSHRQQETQYF,TGTGCCAGCAGCCACCGACAGCAAGAGACCCAGTACTTC
TRBJ2-1,-,TRBV7-2,13,-,CASSLTTNNEQFF,TGTGCCAGCAGCTTAACCACGAACAATGAGCAGTTCTTC
TRBJ2-7,-,TRBV7-8,14,-,CASSQPGGPYEQYF,TGTGCCAGCAGCCAACCAGGGGGGCCCTACGAGCAGTACTTC
TRBJ2-5,-,TRBV7-8,17,-,CASSVRAVRELEETQYF,TGTGCCAGCAGCGTGCGAGCTGTCCGGGAGTTAGAAGAGACCCAGTACTTC
TRBJ2-5,few,TRBV6-1,14,-,CASTPSGLGETQYF,TGTGCCAGCACGCCATCTGGACTCGGGGAGACCCAGTACTTC
TRBJ2-5,-,TRBV7-2,12,-,CASSLGNNEQYF,TGTGCCAGCAGCTTAGGGAACAATGAGCAGTACTTC
TRBJ2-7,medium-sized,TRBV7-2,18,-,CASSLRRVTGLSYNEQYF,TGTGCCAGCAGCTTACGCCGGGTTACAGGGCTATCCTACAATGAGCAGTACTTC
TRBJ2-7,medium-sized,TRBV7-6,14,-,CASSLGPTRYEQYF,TGTGCCAGCAGCTTAGGTCCGACTCGATACGAGCAGTACTTC
TRBJ2-1,few,TRBV6-1,15,TRBD2,CASRLGLASYNEQFF,TGTGCCAGCAGGCTGGGACTAGCCTCCTACAATGAGCAGTTCTTC
TRBJ1-2,-,TRBV6-1,15,TRBD1,CASSARQGGNYGYTF,TGTGCCAGCAGTGCAAGACAGGGAGGTAACTATGGCTACACCTTC
TRBJ2-1,few,TRBV7-8,12,-,CASLDGVNEQFF,TGTGCCAGCTTAGATGGTGTGAATGAGCAGTTCTTC
TRBJ2-7,-,TRBV12-3/TRBV12-4,12,TRBD1,CASSLTGDEQYF,TGTGCCAGCAGTTTAACAGGGGACGAGCAGTACTTC
TRBJ2-7,once,TRBV6-1,14,TRBD1,CASRQNQGDYEQYF,TGTGCCAGCAGACAAAACCAGGGGGACTACGAGCAGTACTTC
TRBJ2-1,-,TRBV6-1,15,-,CASRPGPDSYNEQFF,TGTGCCAGCAGACCGGGTCCCGATTCCTACAATGAGCAGTTCTTC
TRBJ2-7,-,TRBV27,13,-,CASSLTEGHEQYF,TGTGCCAGCAGTTTGACGGAGGGGCACGAGCAGTACTTC
TRBJ2-3,-,TRBV6-6,15,-,CASSNPGDYGDTQYF,TGTGCCAGCAGTAACCCCGGAGACTACGGGGATACACAGTATTTT
TRBJ1-5,-,TRBV12-3/TRBV12-4,11,-,CASSFSGAQHF,TGTGCCAGCAGTTTTTCGGGAGCCCAGCATTTT
TRBJ2-7,few,TRBV12-3/TRBV12-4,17,TRBD2,CASSFYVTSGLPNEQYF,TGTGCCAGCAGTTTTTACGTCACTAGCGGTTTGCCCAATGAGCAGTACTTC
TRBJ2-2,once,TRBV6-2/TRBV6-3,15,TRBD2,CASRLTSGGTGELFF,TGTGCCAGCCGACTGACTAGCGGGGGCACCGGGGAGCTGTTTTTT
TRBJ2-1,-,TRBV6-1,15,TRBD1,CASSERGQGVDEQFF,TGTGCCAGCAGTGAAAGGGGACAGGGTGTCGATGAGCAGTTCTTC
TRBJ2-1,medium-sized,TRBV6-1,13,-,CANRQYPQETQFF,TGTGCCAACCGACAGTACCCACAAGAGACCCAGTTCTTC
TRBJ2-3,-,TRBV7-2,15,-,CASSLGGALTDTQYF,TGTGCCAGCAGCCTCGGCGGGGCTCTCACAGATACGCAGTATTTT
TRBJ2-3,-,TRBV6-8,15,TRBD2,CAIMRTSRESDTQYF,TGTGCCATTATGAGGACTAGTCGGGAGTCAGATACGCAGTATTTT
TRBJ2-1,few,TRBV6-1,13,TRBD2,CASSPGLVNEQFF,TGTGCCAGCAGTCCGGGACTAGTCAATGAGCAGTTCTTC
TRBJ2-1,-,TRBV6-1,17,TRBD2,CASSRGTSGKSPNEQFF,TGTGCCAGCAGTAGGGGGACTAGCGGGAAAAGCCCCAATGAGCAGTTCTTC
TRBJ2-1,-,TRBV7-7,14,TRBD1,CASSPGQGWNEQFF,TGTGCTAGCAGCCCCGGACAGGGATGGAATGAGCAGTTCTTC
TRBJ2-1,medium-sized,TRBV7-2,18,TRBD2,CASSLGGLRAPPYNEQFF,TGTGCCAGCAGCTTGGGAGGGTTACGGGCCCCGCCCTACAATGAGCAGTTCTTC
TRBJ2-2,-,TRBV12-3/TRBV12-4,13,-,CARRGQNTGELFF,TGTGCCAGGAGGGGTCAGAACACCGGGGAGCTGTTTTTT
TRBJ2-7,medium-sized,TRBV7-8,14,-,CASSARGGGAALYF,TGTGCCAGCAGCGCGCGTGGAGGGGGTGCTGCGTTATACTTC
TRBJ2-2,-,TRBV6-1,15,TRBD1,CASPGTGGPGGELFF,TGTGCCAGCCCTGGGACAGGGGGCCCGGGCGGGGAGCTGTTTTTT
TRBJ2-1,-,TRBV6-1,17,TRBD2,CASKEPGGAFGGGEQFF,TGTGCCAGTAAGGAGCCGGGAGGAGCATTTGGGGGGGGTGAGCAGTTCTTC
TRBJ1-1,few,TRBV7-8,18,-,CASSLRAGSTAAPSEAFF,TGTGCCAGCAGCTTACGCGCAGGGTCGACTGCCGCACCCTCTGAAGCTTTCTTT
TRBJ2-2,once,TRBV3-1,14,-,CASSQDWGSGELFF,TGTGCCAGCAGCCAAGATTGGGGCTCCGGGGAGCTGTTTTTT
TRBJ2-1,few,TRBV7-2,15,TRBD2,CASSFVAGEWYEQFF,TGTGCCAGCAGCTTCGTAGCGGGAGAGTGGTACGAGCAGTTCTTC
TRBJ2-7,few,TRBV12-3/TRBV12-4,15,-,CASSFAGTSNNEQYF,TGTGCCAGCAGTTTTGCAGGGACCTCAAACAATGAGCAGTACTTC
TRBJ2-3,-,TRBV6-5,14,-,CASSSGQHTDTQYF,TGTGCCAGCAGTTCGGGGCAACACACAGATACGCAGTATTTT